One sample yielded the 8 T cell receptor beta chains listed below, sequenced in a study of response to subunit inactivated influenza vaccine. TCRdb ran MiXCR on the RT-PCR reads and lists one entry per CDR3 protein. The profile shows 560,000 or so distinct CDR3 sequences, 7.6% of them singletons. Sequences were derived from PBMCs from blood, sampled 23 to 25 months after vaccination. The receptors were gathered from a man between 50 and 75 years old who received an inactivated influenza vaccine.

V usage is TRBV11-2 and J usage is TRBJ2-1; D gene ambiguous. Looked up from germline, CDR1 is SGHAT and CDR2 is FQNNGV. V lost 2 bases to trimming and J lost 2 bases, with 7 bases between them. The CDR3 runs 14 residues. Written as DNA, the CDR3 is TGTGCCAGCAGCTTATTATCTGCCTACAATGAGCAGTTCTTC. This sequence encodes CASSLLSAYNEQFF.

With respect to this clonotype: This may be a read error, as it is one base from a much larger clone. V is TRBV20-1 and J is TRBJ1-1, with a weak D call TRBD1 (5 bases). V lost 5 bases to trimming and J lost 5 bases, with 15 bases between them. CDR1 and CDR2 from the germline V gene are DFQATT and SNEGSKA (reference sequence). The CDR3 runs to 13 residues. The chain's CDR3 is CSALCPGGTEAFF. The CDR3 DNA follows: TGCAGTGCTTTGTGCCCCGGGGGGACTGAAGCTTTCTTT.

The V call is TRBV29-1, the J call TRBJ2-7; D gene ambiguous. Trimming left V 2 bases short and J 3 bases short, with 8 bases between. This CDR3 has 12 residues. From germline, CDR1 is SQVTM and CDR2 ANQGSEA. CDR3 protein: CSVESEIYEQYF. Here the CDR3 DNA reads TGCAGCGTTGAAAGCGAGATCTACGAGCAGTACTTC.

The chain uses TRBV7-2 and TRBJ2-7; TRBD2 matches 9 bases. This CDR3 is 15 amino acids long. CDR1 and CDR2 (germline): SGHTA, FQGNSA. V lost 0 bases, J lost 6 bases, and 6 bases stayed unmatched. CDR3 sequence: CASSLARGGVGEQYF. Here the CDR3 DNA reads TGTGCCAGCAGCTTAGCTCGCGGGGGGGTTGGCGAGCAGTACTTC.

This clonotype was counted many times. The chain links TRBV4-2 to TRBJ1-1, with TRBD1 as a possible D gene (6 bases). V lost 2 bases, J lost 5 bases, and 9 bases lay in between. Germline CDR1 reads LGHNA; CDR2 reads YNFKEQ. The CDR3 has 13 residues. CDR3 DNA: TGTGCCAGCAGCCAACCACAGGGTACTGAAGCTTTCTTT. Residues: CASSQPQGTEAFF.

Here the CDR3 reads CASRSSGAHEQYF. As DNA, the CDR3 is TGTGCCAGCAGATCATCAGGGGCCCACGAGCAGTACTTC. The chain recombines TRBV6-1 with TRBJ2-7; D is perhaps TRBD1 (6 bases). Per germline, CDR1 MNHNS and CDR2 SASEGT. The CDR3 has 13 amino acids. Deletions cut 6 bases from V and 5 bases from J, with 14 bases between.

This rearrangement joins TRBV9 to TRBJ1-1, with D perhaps matching TRBD1 (6 bases). Germline V lookup: CDR1 SGDLS, CDR2 YYNGEE. The V and J ends lost 4 bases and 4 bases respectively, with 20 bases between them. CDR3 length: 16 amino acids. The CDR3 DNA sequence: TGTGCCAGCAGCCCCAGGGGCGGCTCCTCGTCCACTGAAGCTTTCTTT. Translation gives CASSPRGGSSSTEAFF.

The chain is built from TRBV4-3 and TRBJ1-2; no definite D call. Germline loops: CDR1 LGHNA, CDR2 YSLEER. V gave up 0 bases and J gave up 6 bases, with 17 bases separating them. CDR3 size: 16 residues. CDR3 in amino acids: CASSQDRFRTSNGYTF. The CDR3 DNA reads TGCGCCAGCAGCCAAGACAGATTCCGTACCAGTAATGGCTACACCTTC.